These 11 T cell receptor beta chains originate from one sample sequenced in a study of blood T cell repertoires in COVID-19. The assay was immunoSEQ multiplex PCR, and TCRdb's table has in-frame clones only and misses some. The table lists approximately 200,000 clones, approximately 81% of them singletons, with 8% to 13% in the top ten. Sequencing was carried out using peripheral blood. Every receptor here comes from a woman of 80 years or more with acute or convalescent COVID-19.

The chain has TRBV27 and TRBJ2-7; 8 positions agree with TRBD2. Germline CDR1 is MNHEY and CDR2 is SMNVEV (reference sequence). The CDR3 is made up of 15 amino acids. Trimming cost V 2 bases and J 5 bases; bases outside gene matches: 8. The CDR3 loop reads CASSLQSGRIDEQYF. CDR3 sequence (DNA): TGTGCCAGCAGTTTACAAAGCGGGAGAATCGACGAGCAGTACTTC.

This chain links TRBV9 with TRBJ2-3; a weak D match, TRBD1 (5 bases). Germline CDR1 and CDR2: SGDLS and YYNGEE. V was shortened by 0 bases and J by 4 bases, with 12 bases between the two germline ends. The CDR3 loop spans 15 amino acids. The CDR3 nucleotides read TGTGCCAGCAGCGTAGTCCAGGGCGGCGCAGATACGCAGTATTTT. It codes for CASSVVQGGADTQYF.

The J gene is TRBJ1-4, the V gene TRBV7-2; D unclear. The germline V and J ends were trimmed by 5 bases and 0 bases, with 10 bases remaining between them. Germline V lookup: CDR1 SGHTA, CDR2 FQGNSA. This CDR3 is built from 15 residues. CDR3 coding DNA: TGTGCCAGCAGCGCTCAGACAACAACTAATGAAAAACTGTTTTTT. This encodes CASSAQTTTNEKLFF.

The sample holds a few counts of this clone. The V gene is TRBV11-2, the J gene TRBJ2-7; 14 nucleotides match TRBD2. Germline V gives CDR1 SGHAT, CDR2 FQNNGV. Trimming cost V 5 bases and J 6 bases; bases outside gene matches: 12. This CDR3 has 17 residues. The CDR3 protein is CASSATGTSGSRSEQYF. The CDR3 coding sequence is TGTGCCAGCAGCGCCACCGGGACTAGCGGGAGTAGGAGCGAGCAGTACTTC.

The table lists this clone with a count of one. The J gene is TRBJ1-1, the V gene TRBV4-3, with a possible D match to TRBD1 (5 bases). The CDR3 has 14 amino acids. The V end lost 1 base, the J end lost 1 base, and 7 bases lay between the germline ends. The germline gives CDR1 LGHNA, CDR2 YSLEER. CDR3 sequence (DNA): TGCGCCAGCAGCCAAGTCCAGGGGAACACTGAAGCTTTCTTT. Translated: CASSQVQGNTEAFF.

The V and J genes are TRBV21-1 and TRBJ1-5; the table gives TRBD1 as D, unverified against the DNA. TRBV21-1 is an annotated pseudogene. This CDR3 spans 17 amino acids. For the CDR3, the DNA is TGTGCCAGCAGCAAAGGGGGCAGGACCTATAGCAATCAGCCCCAGCATTTT. Translated, it gives CASSKGGRTYSNQPQHF.

The chain carries TRBV12-5 and TRBJ1-4, with D unclear. CDR1 LGHNT and CDR2 FRNRAP come from the germline V gene. The CDR3 consists of 15 residues. Trimming took off 3 bases at V and 8 bases at J, with 16 bases between the two ends. The CDR3 nucleotides read TGTGCTAGTGGTTTTGTATGGCAGCGGGAGGAAAAACTGTTTTTT. It translates to CASGFVWQREEKLFF.

The CDR3 coding sequence is TGTGCCAGTAGTATAGATTACAGGGTTGAAGCTGGAAACACCATATATTTT. This gives the protein CASSIDYRVEAGNTIYF. The chain carries TRBV19 and TRBJ1-3, with D possibly matching TRBD1 (6 bases). Germline V CDR1 and CDR2: LNHDA, SQIVND (reference sequence). V lost 0 bases and J 2 bases, leaving 14 bases between the germline ends. The CDR3 extends over 17 amino acids.

The rearrangement uses TRBV13 and TRBJ2-2; a possible D gene is TRBD2 (5 bases). This CDR3 comprises 15 residues. Trimming removed 7 bases at V and 0 bases at J, with 12 bases between. CDR1 and CDR2 (germline): PRHDT, FYEKMQ (reference sequence). DNA of the CDR3: TGTGCCAGCAATCTAGCAGGACCGAACACCGGGGAGCTGTTTTTT. This encodes CASNLAGPNTGELFF.

The chain joins TRBV9 to TRBJ2-5; 8 nucleotides line up with TRBD2. CDR1 and CDR2 (germline): SGDLS, YYNGEE. V was clipped by 4 bases and J by 4 bases; unmatched bases: 3. The CDR3 loop spans 13 amino acids. CDR3 sequence (DNA): TGTGCCAGCAGCTATAGCGGGGTAGAGACCCAGTACTTC. This gives the protein CASSYSGVETQYF.

This clone has just one count. The chain couples TRBV27 to TRBJ1-6; 8 nucleotides match TRBD1. The CDR3 covers 15 residues. V shed 5 bases, J shed 3 bases, and the junction held 3 bases outside the gene matches. Germline CDR1 is MNHEY and CDR2 is SMNVEV (reference sequence). CDR3 amino acids: CASSLGQGYNSPLHF. Written as DNA, the CDR3 is TGTGCCAGCAGTCTCGGACAGGGCTATAATTCACCCCTCCACTTT.